This is a list of T cell receptor beta chains from one sample in a study of cytomegalovirus exposure and HLA in healthy donors. Clones were sequenced by immunoSEQ multiplex PCR, and TCRdb holds only the in-frame ones, with some missing. The top ten clones hold 8% of a sample with around 250,000 clones, around 81% of them seen once. The sequencing input was PBMCs. The receptors derive from a woman aged 55-70 years in good health and CMV-seropositive. CDR3s include the opening cysteine and the closing phenylalanine or tryptophan. The D gene is left open where the match is weak. A row's size may be missing; if present it is once, few, many or a size class.

len	v_gene	d_gene	abundance	j_gene	CDR3nt	CDR3aa
16	TRBV15	NA	NA	TRBJ2-1	TGTGCCACCAGCAGAGATGGGACCGGGGCCGGGACAGAGCAGTTCTTC	CATSRDGTGAGTEQFF
15	TRBV5-1	TRBD1	once	TRBJ2-1	TGCGCCAGCAGCTTTGGGCAGGGGGCTTCGGATGAGCAGTTCTTC	CASSFGQGASDEQFF
13	TRBV6-1	NA	NA	TRBJ1-2	TGTGCCAGCAGTGAAGGGTGGGGGGATGGCTACACCTTC	CASSEGWGDGYTF
15	TRBV19	TRBD2	NA	TRBJ2-7	TGTGCCAGTAGTATCGGGGGGTATTCCGCCTACGAGCAGTACTTC	CASSIGGYSAYEQYF
15	TRBV7-9	NA	NA	TRBJ2-1	TGTGCCAGCAGCCCCGGGGGGCGAACCAACAATGAGCAGTTCTTC	CASSPGGRTNNEQFF
16	TRBV28	TRBD2	NA	TRBJ2-7	TGTGCCAGCAGTTTAAGGACTACTAGCGCCGTCGCCGAGCAGTACTTC	CASSLRTTSAVAEQYF
14	TRBV7-6	NA	NA	TRBJ1-1	TGTGCCAGCAGAAACCCGACAGTGGGCACTGAAGCTTTCTTT	CASRNPTVGTEAFF
18	TRBV21-1	NA	NA	TRBJ2-7	TGTGCCAGCAGCAAAGTTGAAACAGGGGTCCCAAACTCCTACGAGCAGTACTTC	CASSKVETGVPNSYEQYF
15	TRBV5-6	NA	NA	TRBJ2-7	TGTGCCAGCAGCTTGGGGACAGTTTTATTGGACGAGCAGTACTTC	CASSLGTVLLDEQYF
14	TRBV5-6	NA	once	TRBJ2-4	TGTGCCAGCAGCCCTAAGCTAGCCAAAAACATTCAGTACTTC	CASSPKLAKNIQYF
15	TRBV19	TRBD1	NA	TRBJ1-5	TGTGCCAGTAGTATAGAGGGACAGGGAAATCAGCCCCAGCATTTT	CASSIEGQGNQPQHF
15	TRBV5-1	TRBD1	NA	TRBJ1-1	TGCGCCAGCAGCTTGCTACAGGGGGGCGACACTGAAGCTTTCTTT	CASSLLQGGDTEAFF
15	TRBV19	TRBD1	NA	TRBJ2-1	TGTGCCAGTACCTCCGGGACAGGGATAGGCAATGAGCAGTTCTTC	CASTSGTGIGNEQFF
15	TRBV6-1	NA	NA	TRBJ1-1	TGTGCCAGCAGTGAAGGGGTGTTGGGGGGCACTGAAGCTTTCTTT	CASSEGVLGGTEAFF
17	TRBV1	NA	NA	TRBJ2-5	TGCACCAGCAGCCAAGAGGAATGCGGGAGGGCCGGGGAGACCCAGTACTTC	CTSSQEECGRAGETQYF
15	TRBV7-2	TRBD1	NA	TRBJ1-2	TGTGCCAGCAGCAGCAATATGGCAGGGGGCTCTGGCTACACCTTC	CASSSNMAGGSGYTF
19	TRBV4-1	TRBD2	NA	TRBJ2-7	TGCGCCAGCAGCCAATTGGGGTTGGAACTAGCGGGAGTGAGCTACGAGCAGTACTTC	CASSQLGLELAGVSYEQYF
14	TRBV7-9	TRBD1	NA	TRBJ2-7	TGTGCCAGCAGTCCCGGGACAGGAGACTGGGGGCAGTACTTC	CASSPGTGDWGQYF
20	TRBV28	TRBD2	NA	TRBJ2-3	TGTGCCAGCAGACCTGAGACTAGCGGGAGGGGAAGGACTAGCACAGATACGCAGTATTTT	CASRPETSGRGRTSTDTQYF
16	TRBV11-1	TRBD1	NA	TRBJ1-1	TGTGCCAGCAGCTTAGGACCCCAGGGGGCCAACACTGAAGCTTTCTTT	CASSLGPQGANTEAFF
11	TRBV28	NA	NA	TRBJ2-7	TGTGCCAGCACCTCGGACACCGAGCAGTACTTC	CASTSDTEQYF
14	TRBV2	NA	NA	TRBJ2-1	TGTGCCAGCAGTGTTAGCGCCTCCTACAATGAGCAGTTCTTC	CASSVSASYNEQFF
16	TRBV4-2	TRBD1	NA	TRBJ2-3	TGTGCCAGCAGCCACCCCTTGGGGACAGGGACAGATACGCAGTATTTT	CASSHPLGTGTDTQYF
15	TRBV6-6	TRBD1	NA	TRBJ2-5	TGTGCCAGCAGTTACGAGGACAGGGGGCCAGAGACCCAGTACTTC	CASSYEDRGPETQYF
15	TRBV7-6	NA	NA	TRBJ2-7	TGTGCCAGCAGCTTGCATGAAGGAGTTACCTACGAGCAGTACTTC	CASSLHEGVTYEQYF
13	TRBV6-6	NA	NA	TRBJ2-7	TGTGCCAGCAGTTACTACAGGGACTACGAGCAGTACTTC	CASSYYRDYEQYF
15	TRBV29-1	NA	NA	TRBJ2-7	TGCAGCGTTGATTTCGCCCTTGGGGCATCTTACGAGCAGTACTTC	CSVDFALGASYEQYF
13	TRBV11-2	NA	NA	TRBJ2-5	TGTGCCAGCAGCTTAGGTCGGGGGATGGCCCAGTACTTC	CASSLGRGMAQYF
14	TRBV6-5	TRBD1	NA	TRBJ1-5	TGTGCCAGCAGAACCTCAGGGGGCGGTCAGCCCCAGCATTTT	CASRTSGGGQPQHF
14	TRBV4-1	NA	NA	TRBJ2-5	TGCGCCAGCAAAAGACTAGTGGGCCAAGAGACCCAGTACTTC	CASKRLVGQETQYF
15	TRBV9	TRBD1	NA	TRBJ2-7	TGTGCCAGCAGCGCATACCCTAGACAGGGGTACGAGCAGTACTTC	CASSAYPRQGYEQYF
13	TRBV7-2	NA	NA	TRBJ1-2	TGTGCCAGCAGCTTAAAAGGGGGAGTTGGCTACACCTTC	CASSLKGGVGYTF
16	TRBV9	TRBD2	NA	TRBJ2-1	TGTGCCAGCAGCCCCCCCGAGCGGGGTGTCTACAATGAGCAGTTCTTC	CASSPPERGVYNEQFF
15	TRBV4-1	NA	NA	TRBJ1-2	TGCGCCAGCAGCCAACCCAAGGGACAAGTGAATGGCTACACCTTC	CASSQPKGQVNGYTF
17	TRBV5-4	TRBD2	NA	TRBJ2-7	TGTGCCAGCAGCTTGGTCGGCAGCGGGAGGACCTTTTACGAGCAGTACTTC	CASSLVGSGRTFYEQYF
11	TRBV2	NA	NA	TRBJ2-7	TGTGCCACCCAGCCCAGGTCCGAGCAGTACTTC	CATQPRSEQYF
15	TRBV5-5	NA	NA	TRBJ1-3	TGTGCCAGCAGCTTGGTCTCGGGAATGGGAAACACCATATATTTT	CASSLVSGMGNTIYF
15	TRBV27	NA	NA	TRBJ1-4	TGTGCCAGCAGTACTATGATAGGGAGGCATGAAAAACTGTTTTTT	CASSTMIGRHEKLFF
14	TRBV30	TRBD2	NA	TRBJ2-3	TGTGCCTGGAGTTTAGCGGGAGGCACAGATACGCAGTATTTT	CAWSLAGGTDTQYF
15	TRBV4-1	NA	NA	TRBJ2-1	TGCGCCAGCAGCCAGAGCAGGGACTCCTACAATGAGCAGTTCTTC	CASSQSRDSYNEQFF
16	TRBV7-3	NA	NA	TRBJ1-2	TGTGCCAGCAGCTTAAATCCGGGAGGGCTTATCGATGGCTACACCTTC	CASSLNPGGLIDGYTF
15	TRBV9	TRBD1	once	TRBJ2-7	TGTGCCAGCAGCCCGGGACAGGGGAGCTCCTACGAGCAGTACTTC	CASSPGQGSSYEQYF
14	TRBV19	TRBD1	NA	TRBJ1-5	TGTGCCAGTAGTCCCGGACAGGGAAATCAGCCCCAGCATTTT	CASSPGQGNQPQHF
12	TRBV10-3	NA	NA	TRBJ1-2	TGTGCCATCGGGGGGGCTAACTATGGCTACACCTTC	CAIGGANYGYTF
15	TRBV6-1	TRBD1	once	TRBJ2-3	TGTGCCAGCCTCCGGACAGGGATGATGACGGATACGCAGTATTTT	CASLRTGMMTDTQYF
15	TRBV5-1	TRBD2	NA	TRBJ2-1	TGCGCCAGCAGCTTGGAAGGACTAGCGGGGTTAGGGCAGTTCTTC	CASSLEGLAGLGQFF
14	TRBV30	NA	NA	TRBJ1-5	TGTGCCTGGAGTTTGACAGGCATAGAATGGCCCCAGCATTTT	CAWSLTGIEWPQHF
16	TRBV5-1	NA	NA	TRBJ2-7	TGCGCCAGCAGCTTGGGAGGCGGGGTAGCCCCCGGCGAGCAGTACTTC	CASSLGGGVAPGEQYF
19	TRBV27	TRBD1	NA	TRBJ2-1	TGTGCCAGCAGTTCCGATAGGGGCGGGACAGGGGCATCCTACAATGAGCAGTTCTTC	CASSSDRGGTGASYNEQFF
13	TRBV5-1	NA	NA	TRBJ1-1	TGCGCCAGCAGCGAGACAGTGAACACTGAAGCTTTCTTT	CASSETVNTEAFF
14	TRBV5-1	NA	NA	TRBJ1-2	TGCGCCAGCAGCTTGGAGCCGACGGCCGGGAGTCACACCTTC	CASSLEPTAGSHTF
15	TRBV18	TRBD2	NA	TRBJ2-7	TGTGCCAGCTCATTGCCCGGGACTAGTCGCTACGAGCAGTACTTC	CASSLPGTSRYEQYF
19	TRBV19	NA	NA	TRBJ1-3	TGTGCCAGTAGGGCTACTCCGGGACGGGAGGACTCCTCTGGAAACACCATATATTTT	CASRATPGREDSSGNTIYF